This TCR beta chain originates from a study of control samples from healthy donors and cancer patients. The method was immunoSEQ multiplex PCR; TCRdb's version includes in-frame clones alone and lacks a portion of them. The sample records fewer than 95,000 clones, roughly 89% being singletons. This TCR derives from a man aged 25 to 40 in good health. Material: blood.

The CDR3 nucleotides are TGTGCCAGCAGCGTAGGACAGGGCACCTATGGCTACACCTTC. The encoded protein is CASSVGQGTYGYTF. The gene calls are TRBV7-9 and TRBJ1-2; 8 nucleotides line up with TRBD1. Germline V gives CDR1 SEHNR, CDR2 FQNEAQ (reference sequence). This CDR3 comprises 14 residues. V lost 5 bases to trimming and J lost 4 bases; unmatched junction nucleotides: 6.